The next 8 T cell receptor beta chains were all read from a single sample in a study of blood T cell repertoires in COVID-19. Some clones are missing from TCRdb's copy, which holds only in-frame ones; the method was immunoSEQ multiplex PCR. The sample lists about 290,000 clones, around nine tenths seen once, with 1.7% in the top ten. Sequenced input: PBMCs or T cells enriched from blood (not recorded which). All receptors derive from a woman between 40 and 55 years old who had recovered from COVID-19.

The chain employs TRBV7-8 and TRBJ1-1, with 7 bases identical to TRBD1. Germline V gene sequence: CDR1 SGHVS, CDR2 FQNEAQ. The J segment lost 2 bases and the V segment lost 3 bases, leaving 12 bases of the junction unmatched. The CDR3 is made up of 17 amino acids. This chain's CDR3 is CASSFPPGRGLNTEAFF. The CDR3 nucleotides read TGTGCCAGCAGCTTCCCGCCGGGCAGGGGGTTAAACACTGAAGCTTTCTTT. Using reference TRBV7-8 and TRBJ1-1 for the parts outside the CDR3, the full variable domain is GAGVSQSPRYKVAKRGQDVALRCDPISGHVSLFWYQQALGQGPEFLTYFQNEAQLDKSGLPSDRFFAERPEGSVSTLKIQRTQQEDSAVYLCASSFPPGRGLNTEAFFGQGTRLTVV.

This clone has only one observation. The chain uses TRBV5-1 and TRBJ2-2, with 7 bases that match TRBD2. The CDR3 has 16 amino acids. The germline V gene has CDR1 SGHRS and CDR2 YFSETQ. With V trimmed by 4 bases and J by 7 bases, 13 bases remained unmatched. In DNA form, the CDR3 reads TGCGCCAGCAGCCCTTTAAACATGGCGGGGGTCGGGGAGCTGTTTTTT. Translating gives CASSPLNMAGVGELFF.

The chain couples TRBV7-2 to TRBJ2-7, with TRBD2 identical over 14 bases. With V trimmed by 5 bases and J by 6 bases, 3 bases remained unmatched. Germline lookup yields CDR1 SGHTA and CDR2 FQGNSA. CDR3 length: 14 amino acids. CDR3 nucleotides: TGTGCCAGCAGCCCTGGGACTAGCGGGAGCGAGCAGTACTTC. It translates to CASSPGTSGSEQYF.

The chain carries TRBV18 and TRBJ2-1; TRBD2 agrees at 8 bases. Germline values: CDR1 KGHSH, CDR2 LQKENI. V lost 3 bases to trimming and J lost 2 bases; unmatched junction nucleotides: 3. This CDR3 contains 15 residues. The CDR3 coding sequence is TGTGCCAGCTCACCGACTAGCGTTCCCTACAATGAGCAGTTCTTC. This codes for CASSPTSVPYNEQFF.

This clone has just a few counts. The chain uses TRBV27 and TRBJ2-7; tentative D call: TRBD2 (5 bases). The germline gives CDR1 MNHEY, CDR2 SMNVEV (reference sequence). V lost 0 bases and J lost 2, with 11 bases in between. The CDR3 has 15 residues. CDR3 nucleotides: TGTGCCAGCAGTTTATCGGGAGTCACAACCTACGAGCAGTACTTC. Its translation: CASSLSGVTTYEQYF.

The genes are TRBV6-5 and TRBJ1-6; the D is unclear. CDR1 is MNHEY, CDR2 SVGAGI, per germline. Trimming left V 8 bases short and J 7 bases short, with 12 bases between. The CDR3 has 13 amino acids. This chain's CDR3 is CASHPKENSPLHF. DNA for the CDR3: TGTGCCAGCCACCCAAAGGAGAATTCACCCCTCCACTTT.

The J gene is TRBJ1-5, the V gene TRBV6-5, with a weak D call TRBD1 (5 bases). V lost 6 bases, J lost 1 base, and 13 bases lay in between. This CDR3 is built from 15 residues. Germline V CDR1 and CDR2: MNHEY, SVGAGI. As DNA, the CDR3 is TGTGCCAGCAGGGGGGGTTTGTCCAGCAATCAGCCCCAGCATTTT. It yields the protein CASRGGLSSNQPQHF.

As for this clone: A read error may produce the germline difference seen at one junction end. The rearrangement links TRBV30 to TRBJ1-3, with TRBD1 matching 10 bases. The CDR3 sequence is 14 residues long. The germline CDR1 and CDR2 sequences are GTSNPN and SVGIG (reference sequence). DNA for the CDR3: TGTGCCTGGAGTGGCCGGACAGGGGGAAGCACCATATATTTT. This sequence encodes CAWSGRTGGSTIYF.